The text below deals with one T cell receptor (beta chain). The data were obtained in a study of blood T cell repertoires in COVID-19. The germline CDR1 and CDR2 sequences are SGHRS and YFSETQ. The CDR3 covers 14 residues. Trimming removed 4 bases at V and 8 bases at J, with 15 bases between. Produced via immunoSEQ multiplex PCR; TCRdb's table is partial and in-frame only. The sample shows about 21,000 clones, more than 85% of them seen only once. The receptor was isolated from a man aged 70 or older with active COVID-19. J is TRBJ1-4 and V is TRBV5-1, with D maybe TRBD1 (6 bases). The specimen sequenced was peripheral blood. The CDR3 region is CASSRTGIREKLFF. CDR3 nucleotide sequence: TGCGCCAGCAGCCGCACAGGGATTAGAGAAAAACTGTTTTTT.